What follows describes a single T cell receptor (beta chain). Its cognate antigen is unknown. The repertoire was sequenced with immunoSEQ multiplex PCR; TCRdb's copy has only in-frame clones and lacks some. This table has roughly 150,000 clones, over 75% appearing once. The sample originates from a study of T cell responses to AZD1222 COVID-19 vaccine. The study's findings and limits: Only a handful of AZD1222 recipients, several in all, had baseline seropositivity.

The source was peripheral blood, collected on day 0 of AZD1222 vaccination. This receptor was taken from an adult in good health.

In DNA form, the CDR3 reads TGCGCCAGCAGCCCGCCTTTGGGACAGGGGACCTACGAGCAGTACTTC. Protein product: CASSPPLGQGTYEQYF. V and J are TRBV5-1 and TRBJ2-7, with 10 positions matching TRBD1. The germline gives CDR1 SGHRS, CDR2 YFSETQ. CDR3 length: 16 residues. V lost 4 bases and J lost 2; bases outside the gene matches: 9.